One and the same sample provided the 20 T cell receptor beta chains below, sequenced in a study of cytomegalovirus exposure and HLA in healthy donors. Vbeta (60) and Jbeta (13) primers were used in the PCR. Produced via immunoSEQ multiplex PCR; TCRdb's table is partial and in-frame only. The sample lists under 200,000 clones; 79% were seen once. Sequencing was done on a sample of PBMCs. Every receptor here comes from a woman younger than 45 in good health and CMV-seropositive.

The V and J genes are TRBV6-1 and TRBJ2-5; D may be TRBD1 (6 bases). The V end was cut by 11 bases, the J end by 2 bases, with 15 bases between. In germline, CDR1 is MNHNS, CDR2 SASEGT. The CDR3 is 13 amino acids. DNA of the CDR3: TGTGCCTGTGACTGGGGGCGACAAGAGACCCAGTACTTC. This sequence encodes CACDWGRQETQYF.

The CDR3 bases are TGTGCCAGCAGCTCCCGTCGCGCGGGAGGGCTTACTGGGGAGACCCAGTACTTC. Amino acid sequence: CASSSRRAGGLTGETQYF. V is TRBV11-2 and J is TRBJ2-5; 9 bases are a match to TRBD2. Germline V lookup: CDR1 SGHAT, CDR2 FQNNGV. The trim removed 4 bases at V and 5 bases at J, leaving 17 bases unmatched. The CDR3 is 18 amino acids.

The genes are TRBV6-5 and TRBJ1-1; TRBD1 is a possible D gene (5 bases). Germline CDR1 MNHEY, CDR2 SVGAGI. V was pared by 6 bases and J by 1 base, with 15 bases between. CDR3 length: 15 residues. CDR3 coding DNA: TGTGCCAGCAGCGTAATGGGACTGCCGAACACTGAAGCTTTCTTT. Translated, it gives CASSVMGLPNTEAFF.

This clone was picked up one time. CDR3 in amino acids: CASSSNVPGTGVRGQYF. The CDR3 region has the DNA TGCGCCAGCAGCTCGAACGTTCCCGGGACAGGCGTCCGTGGGCAGTACTTC. This chain uses TRBV5-1 with TRBJ2-7, with 8 bases matching TRBD1. Unmatched junction bases numbered 20, after V lost 3 bases and J lost 9 bases. Germline CDR1 is SGHRS and CDR2 is YFSETQ. CDR3 length: 17 amino acids.

This chain connects TRBV15 to TRBJ1-5; D possibly corresponds to TRBD1 (5 bases). The V and J ends lost 2 bases and 10 bases respectively, with 9 bases between them. This CDR3 is built from 12 residues. The germline CDR1 and CDR2 sequences are LNHNV and YYDKDF (reference sequence). The CDR3 loop reads CATSRSGGPQHF. The DNA of the CDR3 is TGTGCCACCAGCAGATCCGGGGGACCCCAGCATTTT.

The gene calls are TRBV11-3 and TRBJ2-5; maybe TRBD2 (7 bases). CDR1 is SGHNT and CDR2 is YENEEA in the germline V gene. The CDR3 consists of 15 residues. The ends were cut back, 5 bases at V and 4 bases at J, with 17 bases in the middle. CDR3 in amino acids: CASSTRLGGGETQYF. CDR3 DNA: TGTGCCAGCAGCACCCGACTAGGGGGGGGAGAGACCCAGTACTTC.

The J gene is TRBJ2-3, the V gene TRBV30; unclear D gene. V lost 0 bases and J 0 bases, leaving 7 bases between the germline ends. The CDR3 sequence is 14 residues long. Germline V gene lookup returns CDR1 GTSNPN and CDR2 SVGIG (reference sequence). In nucleotides, the CDR3 is TGTGCCTGGAGTGTACACGGGAGCACAGATACGCAGTATTTT. Amino acids: CAWSVHGSTDTQYF.

This rearrangement joins TRBV4-2 to TRBJ2-7; 7 nucleotides match TRBD2. J lost 7 bases, V lost 2 bases, and 5 bases had no gene match. The CDR3 has 13 amino acids. Germline CDR1 reads LGHNA; CDR2 reads YNFKEQ. CDR3 coding DNA: TGTGCCAGCAGCCAATATAGGGGAGGGGAGCAGTACTTC. This translates into CASSQYRGGEQYF.

V and J are TRBV4-2 and TRBJ2-3; 7 nucleotides line up with TRBD1. The CDR3 runs to 15 residues. CDR1 is LGHNA and CDR2 is YNFKEQ in the germline V gene. Germline trimming cut 0 bases from V and 5 bases from J; bases unmatched to any gene: 5. The CDR3: CASSQDIGGRDTQYF. In DNA, the CDR3 is TGTGCCAGCAGCCAAGATATAGGGGGCCGAGATACGCAGTATTTT.

The V and J genes are TRBV6-1 and TRBJ2-3; the match to TRBD1 covers 7 bases. The CDR3 totals 15 residues. V dropped 6 bases and J dropped 0; count of bases not matched to a gene: 6. Germline V CDR1 and CDR2: MNHNS, SASEGT. The CDR3 DNA reads as TGTGCCAGCAGCTACGGGACAGCTAGCACAGATACGCAGTATTTT. This encodes CASSYGTASTDTQYF.

This clone was counted a few times. J is TRBJ2-1 and V is TRBV5-1, with a weak D call TRBD2 (5 bases). V dropped 2 bases and J dropped 5 bases, with 5 bases sitting between them. The CDR3 contains 12 residues. Germline-derived CDR1 and CDR2 are SGHRS and YFSETQ. CDR3 residues: CASSFGDNEQFF. As DNA, the CDR3 is TGCGCCAGCAGCTTCGGGGACAATGAGCAGTTCTTC.

The chain is built from TRBV5-6 and TRBJ2-3, with TRBD1 matching 9 bases. CDR1 is SGHDT and CDR2 is YYEEEE in the germline V gene. V lost 2 bases and J lost 4; bases outside the gene matches: 5. The CDR3 is 15 amino acids. The CDR3 region is CASSLRTGEADTQYF. CDR3 nucleotide sequence: TGTGCCAGCAGCTTAAGGACAGGGGAGGCAGATACGCAGTATTTT.

This clone was seen just once. The V and J genes are TRBV7-8 and TRBJ1-3, with TRBD1 as a possible D gene (5 bases). The ends were cut back, 3 bases at V and 0 bases at J, with 9 bases in the middle. CDR1 and CDR2 from the germline V gene are SGHVS and FQNEAQ. This CDR3 region has 15 residues. The CDR3 bases are TGTGCCAGCAGCTTCATCGGGGGCTCTGGAAACACCATATATTTT. Translation gives CASSFIGGSGNTIYF.

The chain is built from TRBV29-1 and TRBJ2-2; 9 bases map to TRBD1. This CDR3 is built from 13 residues. Germline V gene lookup returns CDR1 SQVTM and CDR2 ANQGSEA. Unmatched junction bases numbered 4, after V lost 6 bases and J lost 5 bases. CDR3 loop: CSVSGTGTGELFF. DNA of the CDR3: TGCAGCGTGAGCGGGACAGGGACCGGGGAGCTGTTTTTT.

This clone is a singleton in its sample. V and J are TRBV19 and TRBJ2-3, with TRBD1 matching over 9 bases. Germline V CDR1 and CDR2: LNHDA, SQIVND (reference sequence). CDR3 length: 15 amino acids. Trimming cost V 5 bases and J 2 bases; bases outside gene matches: 5. CDR3 sequence reads: CASSVGQGPTDTQYF. The CDR3 coding sequence is TGTGCCAGTAGTGTGGGACAGGGTCCCACAGATACGCAGTATTTT.

The V call is TRBV7-2, the J call TRBJ2-3; 8 bases match TRBD2. The germline CDR1 and CDR2 sequences are SGHTA and FQGNSA. The CDR3 totals 16 residues. The V gene end was trimmed by 5 bases and the J gene end by 2 bases; junction bases not matched to a gene: 9. The chain's CDR3 is CASSPHSGTYTDTQYF. In nucleotides, the CDR3 is TGTGCCAGCAGCCCCCATAGCGGGACTTACACAGATACGCAGTATTTT.

The chain carries TRBV7-9 and TRBJ2-7; D gene uncertain. The CDR3 has 12 residues. The germline V gene encodes CDR1 SEHNR and CDR2 FQNEAQ (reference sequence). Trimming pared 1 base from V and 4 bases from J, leaving 5 bases between. CDR3 in amino acids: CASSLVEYEQYF. The CDR3 nucleotides read TGTGCCAGCAGCTTAGTGGAGTACGAGCAGTACTTC. Combining the CDR3 with reference TRBV7-9 and TRBJ2-7 gives the whole variable domain DTGVSQNPRHKITKRGQNVTFRCDPISEHNRLYWYRQTLGQGPEFLTYFQNEAQLEKSRLLSDRFSAERPKGSFSTLEIQRTEQGDSAMYLCASSLVEYEQYFGPGTRLTVT.

The chain uses TRBV7-8 and TRBJ1-2; D unresolved. Trimming removed 5 bases at V and 6 bases at J, with 19 bases between. Germline loops: CDR1 SGHVS, CDR2 FQNEAQ. This CDR3 has 15 amino acids. This CDR3 is CASSPYSGFAHGYTF. CDR3 in DNA: TGTGCCAGCAGCCCCTACAGCGGTTTCGCTCATGGCTACACCTTC.

This sequence joins TRBV5-4 and TRBJ1-2, with 9 positions matching TRBD1. V dropped 1 base and J dropped 4; count of bases not matched to a gene: 5. CDR1 SGHNT and CDR2 YYREEE come from the germline V gene (reference sequence). The CDR3 is 15 residues long. The CDR3 sequence: CASSLTGQGSYGYTF. In DNA form, the CDR3 reads TGTGCCAGCAGCTTGACGGGACAGGGCAGCTATGGCTACACCTTC.

This clone was seen a single time. The chain couples TRBV10-2 to TRBJ1-2; 11 bases fit TRBD1. Germline CDR1 reads WSHSY; CDR2 reads SAAADI. Germline trimming cut 2 bases from V and 6 bases from J; bases unmatched to any gene: 5. CDR3 length: 15 amino acids. The CDR3, as DNA: TGCGCCAGCAGTGAGGGGACAGGGGGATCTCATGGCTACACCTTC. Encoded protein: CASSEGTGGSHGYTF.